What follows are 11 T cell receptor beta chains derived from one specimen sequenced in a study of blood T cell repertoires in COVID-19. TCRdb's table, derived via immunoSEQ multiplex PCR, lists solely in-frame clones and lacks some. The data show 200,000 to 250,000 clones, 82% seen once. Material for sequencing was peripheral blood. These TCRs come from an elderly woman with acute or convalescent COVID-19.

In its sample, this clone was seen once. The chain carries TRBV7-2 and TRBJ1-1; perhaps TRBD1 as D (5 bases). CDR3 length equals 14 residues. Germline loops: CDR1 SGHTA, CDR2 FQGNSA. With 3 bases removed from V and 5 bases from J, the gap between germline ends came to 13 bases. In nucleotides, the CDR3 is TGTGCCAGCAGCTTTAATAGACAGTTGACTGAAGCTTTCTTT. Residues: CASSFNRQLTEAFF.

V and J are TRBV5-1 and TRBJ2-1, with D possibly being TRBD2 (5 bases). The CDR3 length is 16 residues. Germline V CDR1 and CDR2: SGHRS, YFSETQ. Trimming cost V 0 bases and J 0 bases, with 10 bases left between them. Written as DNA, the CDR3 is TGCGCCAGCAGCTTGGGGGGAGATCGCTCCTACAATGAGCAGTTCTTC. Its protein is CASSLGGDRSYNEQFF.

The rearrangement joins TRBV3-1 (or the pseudogene TRBV3-2) to TRBJ2-7, with 12 bases fitting TRBD2. The CDR3 totals 16 residues. Germline loops: CDR1 LGHDT, CDR2 YNNKEL (reference sequence). V shed 0 bases and J 6 bases; nucleotides not matched to a gene: 6. The DNA for the CDR3 is TGTGCCAGCAGCCAAGATCTGACTAGCGGGGGCTCCGAGCAGTACTTC. This codes for CASSQDLTSGGSEQYF.

The chain employs TRBV4-2 and TRBJ1-5; D might be TRBD1 (6 bases). Germline V gene data show CDR1 as LGHNA and CDR2 as YNFKEQ. V was trimmed by 1 base and J by 11 bases, leaving 21 bases between them. This CDR3 is 16 amino acids long. CDR3 bases: TGTGCCAGCAGCCAAGTTTGGGGACAAGAAGGTAGAGCCCAGCATTTT. It yields the protein CASSQVWGQEGRAQHF.

The gene calls are TRBV7-7 and TRBJ2-1, with 10 bases lining up with TRBD2. This CDR3 spans 17 amino acids. Germline loops: CDR1 SSHAT, CDR2 FNYEAQ (reference sequence). The ends lost 5 bases at V and 0 bases at J; junction bases unmatched: 7. CDR3 region: CASSPQGLAVSYNEQFF. The CDR3 region has the DNA TGTGCCAGCAGCCCCCAAGGACTAGCGGTCTCCTACAATGAGCAGTTCTTC.

V and J are TRBV19 and TRBJ1-2, with TRBD1 as a possible D gene (5 bases). CDR1 and CDR2 from the germline V gene are LNHDA and SQIVND (reference sequence). CDR3 length: 13 residues. V gave up 8 bases and J gave up 4 bases, with 14 bases separating them. The CDR3 protein is CASLRGLGYGYTF. DNA of the CDR3: TGTGCCAGTTTAAGGGGCCTGGGCTATGGCTACACCTTC.

The chain employs TRBV15 and TRBJ1-2; D gene unclear. Looked up from germline, CDR1 is LNHNV and CDR2 is YYDKDF (reference sequence). Trimming pared 1 base from V and 7 bases from J, leaving 13 bases between. The CDR3 contains 14 residues. The CDR3 coding sequence is TGTGCCACCAGCAGAGGGGAGAGCAAGGGTGGCTACACCTTC. This translates into CATSRGESKGGYTF.

The genes are TRBV3-1 (or the pseudogene TRBV3-2) and TRBJ1-6; 11 bases align to TRBD1. In germline, CDR1 is LGHDT, CDR2 YNNKEL (reference sequence). J was trimmed by 9 bases and V by 4 bases; bases with no gene match: 5. The CDR3 sequence is 15 residues long. DNA for the CDR3: TGTGCCAGCAGCCCCGGACAGGGGGCGGTTTCACCCCTCCACTTT. This codes for CASSPGQGAVSPLHF.

This sequence joins TRBV27 and TRBJ1-6; D may be TRBD1 (5 bases). V lost 5 bases to trimming and J lost 12 bases, with 11 bases between them. Per the germline V gene, CDR1 is MNHEY and CDR2 is SMNVEV (reference sequence). The CDR3 is 12 amino acids. The CDR3 here is CASSPLQEPLHF. CDR3 bases: TGTGCCAGCAGTCCCTTACAGGAACCCCTCCACTTT.

In this sample, this clone turned up once. This rearrangement joins TRBV7-2 to TRBJ2-5; D may be TRBD2 (6 bases). V dropped 0 bases and J dropped 1 base, with 9 bases sitting between them. This CDR3 comprises 15 residues. Germline V CDR1 and CDR2: SGHTA, FQGNSA. Here the CDR3 DNA reads TGTGCCAGCAGCTTAGCGCGGGGAGCCCAAGAGACCCAGTACTTC. Protein product: CASSLARGAQETQYF. Filled out from reference TRBV7-2 and TRBJ2-5, the complete variable domain reads GAGVSQSPSNKVTEKGKDVELRCDPISGHTALYWYRQSLGQGLEFLIYFQGNSAPDKSGLPSDRFSAERTGGSVSTLTIQRTQQEDSAVYLCASSLARGAQETQYFGPGTRLLVL.

The rearrangement uses TRBV7-8 and TRBJ1-6; TRBD1 might be the D (6 bases). With 1 base removed from V and 6 bases from J, the gap between germline ends came to 10 bases. Germline V CDR1 and CDR2: SGHVS, FQNEAQ. The CDR3 has 15 amino acids. CDR3 sequence: CASSLVAGANSPLHF. CDR3 nucleotides: TGTGCCAGCAGCTTAGTGGCAGGGGCTAATTCACCCCTCCACTTT.